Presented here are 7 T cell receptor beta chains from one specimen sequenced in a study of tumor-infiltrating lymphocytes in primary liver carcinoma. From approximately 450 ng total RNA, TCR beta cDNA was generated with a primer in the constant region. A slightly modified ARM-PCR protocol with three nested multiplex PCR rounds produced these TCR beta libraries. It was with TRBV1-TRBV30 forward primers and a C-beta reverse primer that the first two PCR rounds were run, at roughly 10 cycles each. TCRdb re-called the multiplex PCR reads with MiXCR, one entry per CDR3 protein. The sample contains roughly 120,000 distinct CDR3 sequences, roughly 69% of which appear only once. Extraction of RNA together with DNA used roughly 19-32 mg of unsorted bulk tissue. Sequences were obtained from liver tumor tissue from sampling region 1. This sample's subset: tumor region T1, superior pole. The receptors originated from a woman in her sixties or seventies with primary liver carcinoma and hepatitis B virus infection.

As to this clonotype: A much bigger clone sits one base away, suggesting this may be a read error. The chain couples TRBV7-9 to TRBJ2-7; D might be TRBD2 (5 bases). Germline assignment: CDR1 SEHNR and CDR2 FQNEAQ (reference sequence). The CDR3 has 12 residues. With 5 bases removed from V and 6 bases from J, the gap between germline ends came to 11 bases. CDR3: CASSPVASEQYF. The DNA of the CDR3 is TGTGCCAGCAGCCCCGTAGCGTCCGAGCAGTACTTC.

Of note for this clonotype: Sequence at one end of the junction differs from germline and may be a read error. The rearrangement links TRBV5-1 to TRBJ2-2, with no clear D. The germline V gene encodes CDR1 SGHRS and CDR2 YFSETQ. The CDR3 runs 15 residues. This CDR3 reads CANSLVKVNTGELFF. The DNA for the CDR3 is TGCGCCAACAGCTTGGTAAAGGTTAACACCGGGGAGCTGTTTTTT.

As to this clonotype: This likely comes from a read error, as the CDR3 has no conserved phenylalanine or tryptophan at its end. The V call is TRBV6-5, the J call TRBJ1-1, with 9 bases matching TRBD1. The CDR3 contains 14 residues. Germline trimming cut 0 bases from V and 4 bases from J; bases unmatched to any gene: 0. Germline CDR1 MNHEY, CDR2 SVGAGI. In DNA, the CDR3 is TGTGCCAGCAGTTACTCGGACAGGGGCACTGAAGCTTTCTTA. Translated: CASSYSDRGTEAFL.

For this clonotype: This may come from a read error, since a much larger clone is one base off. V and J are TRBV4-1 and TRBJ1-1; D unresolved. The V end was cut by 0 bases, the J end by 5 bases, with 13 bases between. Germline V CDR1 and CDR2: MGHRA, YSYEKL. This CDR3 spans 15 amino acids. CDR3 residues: CASSQDQWGCTEAFF. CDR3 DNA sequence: TGCGCCAGCAGCCAAGATCAGTGGGGATGTACTGAAGCTTTCTTT.

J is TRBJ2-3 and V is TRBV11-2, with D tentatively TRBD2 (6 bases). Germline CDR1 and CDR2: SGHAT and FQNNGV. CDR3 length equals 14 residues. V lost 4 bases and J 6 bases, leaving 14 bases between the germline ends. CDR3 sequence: CASSSPSARDTQYF. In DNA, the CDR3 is TGTGCCAGCAGCTCCCCTAGCGCCCGGGATACGCAGTATTTT.

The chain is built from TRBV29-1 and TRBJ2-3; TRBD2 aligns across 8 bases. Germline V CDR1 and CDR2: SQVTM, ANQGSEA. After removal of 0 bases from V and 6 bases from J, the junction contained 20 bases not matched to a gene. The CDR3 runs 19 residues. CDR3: CSVEDLLGQAGANPDTQYF. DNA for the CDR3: TGCAGCGTTGAAGATCTGCTGGGACAAGCGGGAGCGAATCCCGATACGCAGTATTTT.

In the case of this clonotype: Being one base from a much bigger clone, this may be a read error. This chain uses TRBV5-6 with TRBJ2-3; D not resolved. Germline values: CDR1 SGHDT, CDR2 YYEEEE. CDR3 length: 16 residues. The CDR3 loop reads CASGLFPDPSTDTQYF. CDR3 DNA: TGTGCCAGCGGCTTGTTCCCGGACCCTAGCACAGATACGCAGTATTTT.